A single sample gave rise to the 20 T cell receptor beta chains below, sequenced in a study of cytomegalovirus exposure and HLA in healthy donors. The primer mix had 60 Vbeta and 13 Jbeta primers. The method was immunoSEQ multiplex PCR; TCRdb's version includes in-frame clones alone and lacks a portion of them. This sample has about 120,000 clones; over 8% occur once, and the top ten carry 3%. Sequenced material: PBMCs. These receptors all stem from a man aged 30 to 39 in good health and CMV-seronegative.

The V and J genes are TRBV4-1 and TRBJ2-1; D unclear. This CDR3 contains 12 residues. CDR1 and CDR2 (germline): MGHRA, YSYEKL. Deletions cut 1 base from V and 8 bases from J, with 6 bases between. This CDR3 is CASSQARDEQFF. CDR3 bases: TGCGCCAGCAGCCAAGCACGGGATGAGCAGTTCTTC.

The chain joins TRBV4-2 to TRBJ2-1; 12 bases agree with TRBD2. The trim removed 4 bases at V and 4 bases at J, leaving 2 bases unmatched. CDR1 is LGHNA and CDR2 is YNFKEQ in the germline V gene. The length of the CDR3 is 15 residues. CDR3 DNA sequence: TGTGCCAGCAGCCCGACTAGCGGGAGTTACAATGAGCAGTTCTTC. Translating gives CASSPTSGSYNEQFF.

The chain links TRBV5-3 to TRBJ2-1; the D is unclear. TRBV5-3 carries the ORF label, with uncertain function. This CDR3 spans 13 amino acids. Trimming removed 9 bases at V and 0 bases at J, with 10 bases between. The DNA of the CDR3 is TGTGCCACATTTCTAAGCTCCTACAATGAGCAGTTCTTC. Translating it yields CATFLSSYNEQFF.

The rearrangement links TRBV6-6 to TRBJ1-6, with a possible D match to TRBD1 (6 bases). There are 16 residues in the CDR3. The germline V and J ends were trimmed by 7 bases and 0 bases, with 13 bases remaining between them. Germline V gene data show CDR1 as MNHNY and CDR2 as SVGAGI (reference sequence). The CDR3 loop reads CASTKEQGSYNSPLHF. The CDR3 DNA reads TGTGCCAGCACCAAGGAACAGGGCTCCTATAATTCACCCCTCCACTTT.

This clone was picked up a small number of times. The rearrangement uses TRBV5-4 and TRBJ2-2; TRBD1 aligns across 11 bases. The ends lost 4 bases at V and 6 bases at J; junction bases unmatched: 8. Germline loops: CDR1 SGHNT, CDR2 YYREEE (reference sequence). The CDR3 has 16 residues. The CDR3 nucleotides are TGTGCCAGCAGCCGGATAGGACAGGGGGCTCCCGGGGAGCTGTTTTTT. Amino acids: CASSRIGQGAPGELFF.

CDR3 sequence: CASSDRADSNQPQHF. In DNA, the CDR3 is TGCGCCAGCAGTGACCGCGCGGATAGCAATCAGCCCCAGCATTTT. The chain is built from TRBV10-2 and TRBJ1-5, with D hard to call. With 3 bases removed from V and 0 bases from J, the gap between germline ends came to 9 bases. The CDR3 is 15 residues long. Germline V gene lookup returns CDR1 WSHSY and CDR2 SAAADI.

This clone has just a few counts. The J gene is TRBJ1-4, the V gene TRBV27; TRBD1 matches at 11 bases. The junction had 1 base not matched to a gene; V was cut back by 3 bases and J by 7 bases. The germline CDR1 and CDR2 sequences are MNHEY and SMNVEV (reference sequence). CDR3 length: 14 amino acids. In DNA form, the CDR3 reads TGTGCCAGCAGTTTTGGGACAGGGGGTGAAAAACTGTTTTTT. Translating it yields CASSFGTGGEKLFF.

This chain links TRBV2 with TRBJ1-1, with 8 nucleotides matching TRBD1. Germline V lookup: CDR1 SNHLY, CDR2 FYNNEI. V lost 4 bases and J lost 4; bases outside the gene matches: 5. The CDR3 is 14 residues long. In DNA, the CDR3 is TGTGCCAGCAGTGCCATAACAGGGGGCACTGAAGCTTTCTTT. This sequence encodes CASSAITGGTEAFF.

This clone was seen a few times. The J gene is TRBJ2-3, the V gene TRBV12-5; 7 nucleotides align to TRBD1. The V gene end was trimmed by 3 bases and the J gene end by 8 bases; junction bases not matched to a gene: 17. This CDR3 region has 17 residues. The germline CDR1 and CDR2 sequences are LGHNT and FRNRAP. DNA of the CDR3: TGTGCTAGTGGTTTTACGGGACAGACCATAACTCCCCCTACGCAGTATTTT. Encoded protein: CASGFTGQTITPPTQYF. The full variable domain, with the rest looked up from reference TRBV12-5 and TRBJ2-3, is DARVTQTPRHKVTEMGQEVTMRCQPILGHNTVFWYRQTMMQGLELLAYFRNRAPLDDSGMPKDRFSAEMPDATLATLKIQPSEPRDSAVYFCASGFTGQTITPPTQYFGPGTRLTVL.

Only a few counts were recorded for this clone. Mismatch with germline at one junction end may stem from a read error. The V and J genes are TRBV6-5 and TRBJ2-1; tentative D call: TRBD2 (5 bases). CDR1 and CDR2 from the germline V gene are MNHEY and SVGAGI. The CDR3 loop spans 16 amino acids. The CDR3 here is CASSSTSEGSYNEPFF. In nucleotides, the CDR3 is TGTGCCAGCAGTTCAACCTCTGAGGGTTCCTACAATGAGCCGTTCTTC.

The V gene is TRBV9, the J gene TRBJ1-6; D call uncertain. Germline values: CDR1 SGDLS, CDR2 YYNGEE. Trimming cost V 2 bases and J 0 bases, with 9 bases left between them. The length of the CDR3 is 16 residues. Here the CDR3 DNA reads TGTGCCAGCAGCGTCGGAGGGAGCTCCTATAATTCACCCCTCCACTTT. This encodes CASSVGGSSYNSPLHF.

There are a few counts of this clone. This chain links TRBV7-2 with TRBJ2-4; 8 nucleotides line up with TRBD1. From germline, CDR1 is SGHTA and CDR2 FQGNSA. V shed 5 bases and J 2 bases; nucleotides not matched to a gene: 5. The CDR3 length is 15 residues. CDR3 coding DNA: TGTGCCAGCAGCCAGCAGGGGGCGACCAAAAACATTCAGTACTTC. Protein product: CASSQQGATKNIQYF. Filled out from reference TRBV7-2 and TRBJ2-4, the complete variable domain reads GAGVSQSPSNKVTEKGKDVELRCDPISGHTALYWYRQSLGQGLEFLIYFQGNSAPDKSGLPSDRFSAERTGGSVSTLTIQRTQQEDSAVYLCASSQQGATKNIQYFGAGTRLSVL.

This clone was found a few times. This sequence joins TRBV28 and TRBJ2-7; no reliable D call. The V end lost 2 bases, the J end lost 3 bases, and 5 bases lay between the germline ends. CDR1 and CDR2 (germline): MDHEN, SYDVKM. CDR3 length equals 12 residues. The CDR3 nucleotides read TGTGCCAGCAGTTTACGTAACTACGAGCAGTACTTC. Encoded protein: CASSLRNYEQYF. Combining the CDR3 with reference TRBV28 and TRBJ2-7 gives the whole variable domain DVKVTQSSRYLVKRTGEKVFLECVQDMDHENMFWYRQDPGLGLRLIYFSYDVKMKEKGDIPEGYSVSREKKERFSLILESASTNQTSMYLCASSLRNYEQYFGPGTRLTVT.

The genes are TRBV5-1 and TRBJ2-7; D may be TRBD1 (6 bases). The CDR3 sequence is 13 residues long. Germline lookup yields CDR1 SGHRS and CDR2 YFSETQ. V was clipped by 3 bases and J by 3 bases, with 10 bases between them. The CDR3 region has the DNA TGCGCCAGCAGCTGGGACACTGACTACGAGCAGTACTTC. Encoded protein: CASSWDTDYEQYF.

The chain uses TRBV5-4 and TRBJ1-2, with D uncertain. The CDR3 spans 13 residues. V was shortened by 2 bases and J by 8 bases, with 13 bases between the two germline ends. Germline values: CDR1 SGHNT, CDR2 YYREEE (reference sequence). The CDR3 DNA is TGTGCCAGCAGCTTTGCAGACTCGAAAGGCTACACCTTC. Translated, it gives CASSFADSKGYTF.

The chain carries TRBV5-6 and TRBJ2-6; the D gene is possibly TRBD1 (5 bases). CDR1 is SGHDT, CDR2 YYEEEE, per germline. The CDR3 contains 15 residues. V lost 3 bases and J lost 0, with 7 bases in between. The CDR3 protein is CASSYRSSGANVLTF. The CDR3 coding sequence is TGTGCCAGCAGCTACAGGAGCTCTGGGGCCAACGTCCTGACTTTC.

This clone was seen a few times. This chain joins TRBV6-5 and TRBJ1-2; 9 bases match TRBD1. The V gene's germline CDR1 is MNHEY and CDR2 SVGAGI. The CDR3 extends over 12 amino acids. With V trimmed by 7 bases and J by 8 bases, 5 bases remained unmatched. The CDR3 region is CASKRQGDGYTF. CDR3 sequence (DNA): TGTGCCAGCAAGAGACAGGGGGACGGCTACACCTTC.

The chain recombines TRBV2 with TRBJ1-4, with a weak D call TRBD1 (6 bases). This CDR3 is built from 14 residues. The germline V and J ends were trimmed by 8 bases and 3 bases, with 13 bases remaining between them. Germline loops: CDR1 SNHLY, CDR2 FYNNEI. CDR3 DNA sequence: TGTGCCAGCTTTGACAGGCCACCTAATGAAAAACTGTTTTTT. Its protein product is CASFDRPPNEKLFF.

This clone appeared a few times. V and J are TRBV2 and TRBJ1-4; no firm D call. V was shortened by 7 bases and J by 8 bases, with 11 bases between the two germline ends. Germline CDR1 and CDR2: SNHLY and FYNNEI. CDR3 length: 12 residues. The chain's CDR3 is CASKFYREKLFF. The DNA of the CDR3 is TGTGCCAGCAAATTTTATCGGGAAAAACTGTTTTTT.

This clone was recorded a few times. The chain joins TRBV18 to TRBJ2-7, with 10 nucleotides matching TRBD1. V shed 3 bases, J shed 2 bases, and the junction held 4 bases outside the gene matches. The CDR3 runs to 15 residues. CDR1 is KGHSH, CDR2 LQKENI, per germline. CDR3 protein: CASSPTGTGAYEQYF. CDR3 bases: TGTGCCAGCTCACCTACCGGGACAGGGGCCTACGAGCAGTACTTC.